This T cell receptor beta chain was observed in a study of blood T cell repertoires in COVID-19. This clone has just one count. The CDR3 contains 18 residues. CDR1 is SQVTM, CDR2 ANQGSEA, per germline. With 0 bases clipped from V and 0 bases from J, the junction kept 13 bases outside the gene matches. As handled by the study authors: Counts of nucleated cells, estimated from reference gene primer amplification, were obtained. Data came from immunoSEQ multiplex PCR; TCRdb stores just in-frame clones and leaves some out. V, J and clone size are those of that table, while D and trimming were read from the DNA. The sample includes approximately 89,000 clones, 75% to 85% seen only once; the top ten take about 19%.

What was sequenced was peripheral blood. The source is a woman at least 80 years old with acute or convalescent COVID-19. The rearrangement uses TRBV29-1 and TRBJ1-1, with TRBD1 identical over 7 bases. Written as DNA, the CDR3 is TGCAGCGTTGAAGATACGCGACAGGGTTCGTTTATGAACACTGAAGCTTTCTTT. Translating gives CSVEDTRQGSFMNTEAFF.